The present TCR beta chain was sequenced within a study of blood T cell repertoires in COVID-19. CDR1 and CDR2 from the germline V gene are SGHTA and FQGNSA. The CDR3 spans 13 residues. V was clipped by 5 bases and J by 14 bases; unmatched bases: 11. Only in-frame clones appear in the TCRdb table, and some are missing; sequencing was by immunoSEQ multiplex PCR. The sample lists about 250,000 clones; roughly 84% were seen once. The origin of this receptor is a woman in her thirties or forties who had recovered from COVID-19. The chain recombines TRBV7-2 with TRBJ2-1, with 8 positions matching TRBD2. The sample was peripheral blood. CDR3 coding DNA: TGTGCCAGCAGCCTAAGAAGCGGGGGCGGGGAGTTCTTC. Its protein product is CASSLRSGGGEFF.